This T cell receptor (beta chain) derives from a study of graft-versus-host responses after intestinal transplantation. Background on the study: Among the recipients, transplants were multivisceral, liver-intestinal, or isolated intestinal. Recipients were all induced with anti-thymocyte globulin, then given tacrolimus and steroids for about three years.

This clone was counted a few times. Its matching antigen is unknown. In the same sample, other DNA sequences code for this CDR3. Method: immunoSEQ multiplex PCR; TCRdb's copy keeps in-frame clones and lacks some. Of about 120,000 clones detected, 90% appear once; the ten largest clones hold roughly 0.17%. Findings and limits, study-wide: Some GvH clones appeared in ileal mucosa or blood before recipient bone marrow.

Sequences were derived from unstimulated CD4+ T cells sorted from spleen or lymph node cells, sampled before intestinal transplant. The receptor's source is a human donor who received an intestinal transplant.

The DNA for the CDR3 is TGTGCCAGCTCACCACCGACGGGTTACGAGCAGTACTTC. Its translation: CASSPPTGYEQYF. The chain has TRBV18 and TRBJ2-7; D unclear. CDR1 and CDR2 from the germline V gene are KGHSH and LQKENI. There are 13 residues in the CDR3. V was shortened by 0 bases and J by 4 bases, with 7 bases between the two germline ends.